This section outlines one T cell receptor (beta chain) sequence together with its context. Its specificity is not known. Using immunoSEQ multiplex PCR, the repertoire was profiled, and TCRdb retains in-frame clones only, with some absent. The table has around 37,000 clones, roughly 76% seen once. The sample comes from a study of OX40 agonist ivuxolimab in advanced cancers. Study-wide context: Patients got intravenous ivuxolimab at 0.01 to 10 mg/kg every 2 weeks. A mean age of around 60 years, range roughly 23 to 79, was recorded, and 82.7% were male. Study-level findings and limits: Low normalized T-cell clonal expansion also characterized some of the nonresponders.

CDR1 is WNHNN and CDR2 is SYGVQD in the germline V gene (reference sequence). Trimming pared 9 bases from V and 7 bases from J, leaving 13 bases between. This CDR3 comprises 11 residues. Patients who had autoimmune disease history or got systemic immunosuppression were left out. The sequence was obtained from an adult with an advanced solid tumor such as melanoma, head and neck, liver or kidney cancer. The input for sequencing was CD4+ or CD8+ T cells sorted from blood, taken in a trial of the OX40 agonist ivuxolimab. The rearrangement uses TRBV10-1 and TRBJ2-7; tentative D call: TRBD2 (6 bases). CDR3 region: CASNGGEEQYF. The CDR3 bases are TGCGCCAGTAATGGAGGGGAAGAGCAGTACTTC.